Listed below are T cell receptor beta chains from one sample, sequenced in a study of long-term antiretroviral therapy in people with HIV. Here immunoSEQ multiplex PCR was the method, and the copy in TCRdb shows in-frame clones only, minus some. This sample carries fewer than 25,000 clones, around 81% of them seen once, and the ten largest clones take around 7.2%. The sample here was unsorted PBMCs, taken 1.5 years after starting antiretroviral therapy. These receptors were obtained from a man aged 30 to 39 with HIV. CDR3s include the opening cysteine and the closing phenylalanine or tryptophan. D genes are given only for firm matches. Not every row has a clone size; where given, it reads once, few, many or a size class.

v_gene,abundance,j_gene,d_gene,CDR3aa,CDR3nt
TRBV10-3,once,TRBJ2-7,.,CAIWGGEAAYEQYF,TGTGCCATATGGGGTGGGGAGGCAGCCTACGAGCAGTACTTC
TRBV30,once,TRBJ2-3,.,CAWSVYRADTQYF,TGTGCCTGGAGTGTATATCGCGCAGATACGCAGTATTTT
TRBV9,.,TRBJ1-2,TRBD1,CASSATTGQGGYTF,TGTGCCAGCAGCGCAACCACCGGACAGGGAGGCTACACCTTC
TRBV5-1,.,TRBJ1-5,.,CASSLEGGGGNQPQHF,TGCGCCAGCAGCTTGGAGGGTGGCGGGGGCAATCAGCCCCAGCATTTT
TRBV29-1,.,TRBJ2-5,.,CSVVQGGRVETQYF,TGCAGCGTTGTCCAGGGGGGGAGGGTGGAGACCCAGTACTTC
TRBV4-3,.,TRBJ1-2,.,CASSQDRGGDGYTF,TGCGCCAGCAGCCAAGATAGAGGTGGGGATGGCTACACCTTC
TRBV27,.,TRBJ1-5,.,CASSFGGKNQPQHF,TGTGCCAGCAGTTTCGGGGGGAAAAATCAGCCCCAGCATTTT
TRBV5-4,.,TRBJ1-1,.,CASSLVGVNTEAFF,TGTGCCAGCAGCTTGGTAGGAGTGAACACTGAAGCTTTCTTT
TRBV30,once,TRBJ2-3,TRBD1,CAWRRGPDTQYF,TGTGCCTGGAGAAGGGGGCCCGATACGCAGTATTTT
TRBV28,.,TRBJ1-2,.,CASSPIRVDYGYTF,TGTGCCAGCAGTCCGATAAGGGTGGACTATGGCTACACCTTC
TRBV19,.,TRBJ1-2,.,CASLTTGTNYGYTF,TGTGCCAGTCTTACTACGGGAACTAACTATGGCTACACCTTC
TRBV6-1,.,TRBJ2-3,TRBD2,CASNGRGITDTQYF,TGTGCCAGCAATGGGCGGGGGATCACAGATACGCAGTATTTT
TRBV29-1,.,TRBJ1-1,.,CSAGVEVAFF,TGCAGCGCCGGCGTAGAGGTGGCTTTCTTT
TRBV30,.,TRBJ2-1,TRBD2,CAWSSPGLGSWEQFF,TGTGCCTGGAGCAGCCCGGGACTAGGTTCATGGGAGCAGTTCTTC
TRBV7-9,.,TRBJ2-1,.,CASSLEGGGEQFF,TGTGCCAGCAGCTTAGAGGGTGGTGGAGAGCAGTTCTTC
TRBV2,few,TRBJ1-2,TRBD1,CASRGQGNYGYTF,TGTGCCAGCAGGGGACAGGGTAACTATGGCTACACCTTC
TRBV2,few,TRBJ1-5,.,CASTGTPNRGNQPQHF,TGTGCCAGCACCGGGACTCCAAATAGGGGCAATCAGCCCCAGCATTTT
TRBV6-6,.,TRBJ1-4,.,CASREQGHANEKLFF,TGTGCCAGCAGGGAACAGGGTCACGCTAATGAAAAACTGTTTTTT
TRBV6-1,once,TRBJ2-7,TRBD1,CASSRQGGTYEQYF,TGTGCCAGCAGTCGACAGGGGGGAACCTACGAGCAGTACTTC
TRBV6-1,.,TRBJ2-2,.,CASSEALARGTGELFF,TGTGCCAGCAGTGAAGCGCTAGCCAGGGGCACCGGGGAGCTGTTTTTT
TRBV28,once,TRBJ2-2,TRBD1,CASSFGTGWVGELFF,TGTGCCAGCAGTTTTGGGACAGGGTGGGTCGGGGAGCTGTTTTTT
TRBV5-1,.,TRBJ1-1,TRBD1,CASSGTGGRISGTEAFF,TGCGCCAGCAGCGGGACAGGGGGACGAATAAGTGGCACTGAAGCTTTCTTT
TRBV27,.,TRBJ2-2,TRBD1,CASSLGQGYTGELFF,TGTGCCAGCAGTCTAGGACAGGGGTACACCGGGGAGCTGTTTTTT
TRBV5-6,.,TRBJ2-1,.,CASSLRELGYNEQFF,TGTGCCAGCAGCTTGCGGGAGCTCGGTTACAATGAGCAGTTCTTC
TRBV30,.,TRBJ2-7,TRBD1,CAWSGGTGSYEQYF,TGTGCCTGGAGTGGCGGGACAGGGTCCTACGAGCAGTACTTC
TRBV7-2,.,TRBJ1-5,.,CASSLPQQPQHF,TGTGCCAGCAGCTTACCCCAGCAGCCCCAGCATTTT
TRBV5-1,.,TRBJ2-1,.,CASKGEGSVNEQFF,TGCGCCAGCAAGGGGGAGGGATCCGTCAATGAGCAGTTCTTC
TRBV11-3,.,TRBJ2-3,TRBD2,CASSFGGSNTDTQYF,TGTGCCAGCAGCTTTGGCGGGAGCAACACAGATACGCAGTATTTT
TRBV7-9,once,TRBJ2-2,.,CASSFELEAGELFF,TGTGCCAGCAGCTTCGAACTAGAAGCCGGGGAGCTGTTTTTT
TRBV29-1,.,TRBJ2-7,.,CSVEGAYEQYF,TGCAGCGTTGAGGGGGCCTACGAGCAGTACTTC
TRBV19,.,TRBJ1-5,.,CASTGGMGRGNQPQHF,TGTGCCAGCACGGGGGGGATGGGCCGGGGTAATCAGCCCCAGCATTTT
TRBV6-5,once,TRBJ1-4,.,CASTLAPGAGKLFF,TGTGCCAGCACCTTAGCCCCAGGGGCGGGAAAACTGTTTTTT
TRBV28,.,TRBJ1-2,.,CASIPKARRGYTF,TGTGCCAGCATCCCGAAGGCCAGGAGAGGCTACACCTTC
TRBV5-1,.,TRBJ2-2,.,CASSTASGSNTGELFF,TGCGCCAGCAGCACCGCCAGCGGTTCGAACACCGGGGAGCTGTTTTTT
TRBV11-3,once,TRBJ2-3,TRBD1,CASSPSGTDADTQYF,TGTGCCAGCAGCCCTTCCGGGACAGACGCAGATACGCAGTATTTT
TRBV2,once,TRBJ1-2,TRBD1,CASSERAGGFGYTF,TGTGCCAGCAGTGAAAGGGCAGGGGGCTTTGGCTACACCTTC
TRBV2,large,TRBJ1-1,.,CASSVGIMNTEAFF,TGTGCCAGCAGTGTAGGGATTATGAACACTGAAGCTTTCTTT
TRBV5-1,.,TRBJ1-1,.,CASSLADRWNTEAFF,TGCGCCAGCAGCTTGGCCGATCGGTGGAACACTGAAGCTTTCTTT
TRBV28,.,TRBJ1-4,.,CASSLSGGPNEKLFF,TGTGCCAGCAGTTTATCGGGGGGACCTAATGAAAAACTGTTTTTT
TRBV5-1,few,TRBJ1-4,.,CASSSAGSNEKLFF,TGCGCCAGCAGCTCCGCAGGTTCTAATGAAAAACTGTTTTTT
TRBV6-1,.,TRBJ1-5,.,CAIQENSNQPQHF,TGTGCCATCCAAGAAAACAGCAATCAGCCCCAGCATTTT
TRBV29-1,once,TRBJ2-7,TRBD1,CSVEGTGVGYEQYF,TGCAGCGTTGAAGGAACAGGGGTTGGGTACGAGCAGTACTTC
TRBV19,.,TRBJ2-3,.,CASSIGGVRTDTQYF,TGTGCCAGTAGTATAGGGGGGGTGAGGACAGATACGCAGTATTTT
TRBV2,.,TRBJ2-7,TRBD1,CASRVGQGHGEQYF,TGTGCCAGCAGGGTGGGACAGGGCCACGGCGAGCAGTACTTC
TRBV5-1,.,TRBJ2-1,TRBD2,CASSLGGGALYEQFF,TGCGCCAGCAGCTTGGGCGGGGGGGCCCTCTATGAGCAGTTCTTC
TRBV19,.,TRBJ1-1,TRBD1,CASSQGGRVNTEAFF,TGTGCCAGTAGTCAAGGGGGCCGGGTGAACACTGAAGCTTTCTTT